Sequencing of this T cell receptor beta chain was carried out in a study of T cells in Graves' hyperthyroidism and ophthalmopathy. An approximately 9.8 ml volume of fresh peripheral blood provided the PBMCs. This clonotype was detected many times. The V gene end was trimmed by 6 bases and the J gene end by 6 bases; junction bases not matched to a gene: 5. The CDR3 length is 12 residues. RNA transcripts provided the source from which TCR beta CDR3 regions were amplified. In the first-round RT-PCR of the TCR CDR3, the HTBI primer set was used. TCRdb passed the multiplex PCR reads through MiXCR, listing each CDR3 protein once. The data show roughly 500,000 distinct CDR3 sequences, approximately 25% seen once.

The chain employs TRBV12-3 or TRBV12-4 and TRBJ2-7, with TRBD1 matching over 7 bases. This receptor was identified in a woman younger than 45 with Graves' ophthalmopathy. The sample consisted of blood. The CDR3 loop reads CASRQNRGEQYF. CDR3 nucleotide sequence: TGTGCCAGCAGACAAAACAGGGGCGAGCAGTACTTC.